Included here is one TCR beta chain sequence, with context. The germline V gene has CDR1 GTSNPN and CDR2 SVGIG (reference sequence). The CDR3 runs to 15 residues. The junction had 4 bases not matched to a gene; V was cut back by 1 base and J by 1 base. This specimen comes from a study of beta chain features in type 1 diabetes. Every isolated RNA sample was fully reverse transcribed, so sequencing captured expressed TCRB transcripts. Samples of naive, central memory and regulatory T cells yielded a mean of around 3.8 million reads. TCRdb's copy holds only in-frame clones and misses some; the assay was immunoSEQ multiplex PCR. The table has some 400,000 clones, roughly 15% seen once.

Sequencing was performed on naive CD4+ T cells from blood. This rearrangement joins TRBV30 to TRBJ1-5; 7 nucleotides agree with TRBD1. This TCR was sampled from a woman aged 18-29 years in good health. CDR3 sequence reads: CAWSEQGLSNQPQHF. CDR3 bases: TGTGCCTGGAGTGAACAGGGGCTAAGCAATCAGCCCCAGCATTTT.